This T cell receptor beta chain was captured by sequencing in a study of Ad26.COV2.S vaccination and SARS-CoV-2 variants. Turning to the study itself: The Ad26.COV2.S arm of the COV1001 trial was where the donor was placed. General observations from the study: Placebo and vaccine recipients had non-spike TCR breadth that was similar. Substantial breadth was reported for post-vaccination spike-specific CD8+ and CD4+ T cells.

As for this clone: Its specificity is unknown.

The treatment was: over 15 received Ad26.COV2.S at low or high dose, single or two shots; roughly five received placebo; per-sample allocation not given. Sampling happened 63 days after the first vaccine or placebo injection. Recruitment in Boston yielded a donor of adult age, 18-55 years. Profiling relied on immunoSEQ multiplex PCR, and the TCRdb table lists in-frame clones only, not all of them. Of about 320,000 clones detected, around four fifths appear once; the ten largest clones hold around 2.2%. Germline V gives CDR1 MNHNY, CDR2 SVGAGI (reference sequence). With 6 bases removed from V and 7 bases from J, the gap between germline ends came to 9 bases. The CDR3 has 12 amino acids.

Here the sequenced sample was peripheral blood, taken in a trial of Ad26.COV2.S vaccine versus placebo. This chain joins TRBV6-6 and TRBJ2-2; no clear D. The clonotype originates from a person between 18 and 59 years old who received the Ad26.COV2.S COVID-19 vaccine or a placebo. The CDR3 sequence is CASRPTGGELFF. The DNA for the CDR3 is TGTGCCAGCAGACCTACGGGCGGGGAGCTGTTTTTT.